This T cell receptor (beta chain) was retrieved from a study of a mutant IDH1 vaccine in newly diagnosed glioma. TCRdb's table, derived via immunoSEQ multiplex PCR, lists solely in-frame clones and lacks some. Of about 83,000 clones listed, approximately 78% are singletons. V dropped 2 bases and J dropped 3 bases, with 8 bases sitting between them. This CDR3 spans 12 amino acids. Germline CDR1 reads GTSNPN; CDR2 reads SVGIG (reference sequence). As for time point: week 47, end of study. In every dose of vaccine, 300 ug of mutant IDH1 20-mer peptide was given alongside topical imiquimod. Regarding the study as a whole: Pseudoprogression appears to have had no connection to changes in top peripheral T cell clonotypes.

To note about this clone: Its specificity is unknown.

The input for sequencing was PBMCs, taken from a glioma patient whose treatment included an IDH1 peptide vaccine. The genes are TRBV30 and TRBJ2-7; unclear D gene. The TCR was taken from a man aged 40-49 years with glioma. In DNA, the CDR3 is TGTGCCTGGAGTTTATCGCTCTACGAGCAGTACTTC. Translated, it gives CAWSLSLYEQYF.